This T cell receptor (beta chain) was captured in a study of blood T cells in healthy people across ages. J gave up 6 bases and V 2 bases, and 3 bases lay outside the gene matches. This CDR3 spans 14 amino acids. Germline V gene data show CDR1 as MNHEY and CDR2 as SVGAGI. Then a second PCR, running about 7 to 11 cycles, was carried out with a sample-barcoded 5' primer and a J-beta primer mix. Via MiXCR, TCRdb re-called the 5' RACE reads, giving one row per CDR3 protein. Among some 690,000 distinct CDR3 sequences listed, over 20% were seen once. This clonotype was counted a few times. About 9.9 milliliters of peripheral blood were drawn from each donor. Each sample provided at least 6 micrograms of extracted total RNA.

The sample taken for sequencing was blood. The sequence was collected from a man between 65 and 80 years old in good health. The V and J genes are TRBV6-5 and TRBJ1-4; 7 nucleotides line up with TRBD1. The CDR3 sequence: CASSYDRADEKLFF. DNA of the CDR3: TGTGCCAGCAGTTACGACAGGGCCGATGAAAAACTGTTTTTT.